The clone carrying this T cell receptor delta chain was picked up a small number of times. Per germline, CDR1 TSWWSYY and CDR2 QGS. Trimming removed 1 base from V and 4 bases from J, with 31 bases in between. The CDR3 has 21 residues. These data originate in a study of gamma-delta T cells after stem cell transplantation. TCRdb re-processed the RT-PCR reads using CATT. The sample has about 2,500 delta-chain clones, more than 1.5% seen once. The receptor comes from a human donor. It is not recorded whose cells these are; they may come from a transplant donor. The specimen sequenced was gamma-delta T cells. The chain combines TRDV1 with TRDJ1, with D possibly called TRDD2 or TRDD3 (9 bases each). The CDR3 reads CALGEPFLPLLTGGHLDKLIF. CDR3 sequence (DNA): TGTGCTCTTGGGGAACCCTTCCTACCCCTCCTTACTGGGGGACACCTCGATAAACTCATCTTT.